Below are 21 T cell receptor beta chains sequenced from a single sample in a study of T cells in Graves' hyperthyroidism and ophthalmopathy. RNA transcripts gave rise to amplified TCR beta CDR3 regions. Using the HTBI primer set, a first-round RT-PCR was run on the TCR CDR3. TCRdb independently ran MiXCR on the multiplex PCR reads; one entry per CDR3 protein. The sample carries about 380,000 distinct CDR3 sequences, less than 20% recorded once. Input material: blood. These receptors originate from a man between 18 and 35 years old with Graves' ophthalmopathy.

This clonotype was seen ten or more times. The J gene is TRBJ1-6, the V gene TRBV2; 9 bases align to TRBD1. CDR1 is SNHLY and CDR2 is FYNNEI in the germline V gene. V gave up 6 bases and J gave up 10 bases; unmatched junction bases: 7. This CDR3 comprises 14 residues. The CDR3 DNA reads TGTGCCAGCAGCCGGGGACAGGGCTTCTCACCCCTCCACTTT. Translating it yields CASSRGQGFSPLHF.

The chain recombines TRBV2 with TRBJ1-5; 7 nucleotides line up with TRBD1. The germline V gene has CDR1 SNHLY and CDR2 FYNNEI. The length of the CDR3 is 15 residues. Germline trimming cut 5 bases from V and 1 base from J; bases unmatched to any gene: 5. CDR3 sequence (DNA): TGTGCCAGCAGTCAGTCGGGACAGAGCAATCAGCCCCAGCATTTT. Amino acids: CASSQSGQSNQPQHF.

The chain uses TRBV28 and TRBJ2-5; D call uncertain. CDR1 and CDR2 from the germline V gene are MDHEN and SYDVKM. The germline V and J ends were trimmed by 6 bases and 3 bases, with 14 bases remaining between them. The CDR3 sequence is 14 residues long. CDR3 amino acids: CASRIMAAKETQYF. The CDR3 DNA reads as TGTGCCAGCAGAATTATGGCGGCGAAAGAGACCCAGTACTTC.

The J gene is TRBJ2-7, the V gene TRBV7-8, with D maybe TRBD1 (8 bases). Trimming cost V 3 bases and J 6 bases, with 24 bases left between them. The CDR3 has 17 amino acids. Germline assignment: CDR1 SGHVS and CDR2 FQNEAQ. As DNA, the CDR3 is TGTGCCAGCAGCTTTACTAGGGGGGGCGGCAGGGGGCCCGAGCAGTACTTC. This codes for CASSFTRGGGRGPEQYF.

In its sample, this clonotype was seen a few times. The rearrangement joins TRBV7-9 to TRBJ1-2; D possibly corresponds to TRBD1 (5 bases). The germline V and J ends were trimmed by 7 bases and 7 bases, with 16 bases remaining between them. The CDR3 spans 13 residues. Germline V gene lookup returns CDR1 SEHNR and CDR2 FQNEAQ (reference sequence). In DNA, the CDR3 is TGTGCCAGCACACTCGGTGGGGCTCTTGGCTACACCTTC. Its protein product is CASTLGGALGYTF.

The sample holds many counts of this clonotype. V gene TRBV7-9 combines with J gene TRBJ1-1; D unclear. From germline, CDR1 is SEHNR and CDR2 FQNEAQ (reference sequence). The V end lost 5 bases, the J end lost 0 bases, and 10 bases lay between the germline ends. This CDR3 has 14 residues. CDR3 sequence reads: CASSPSTLNTEAFF. CDR3 DNA: TGTGCCAGCAGCCCTTCGACGTTGAACACTGAAGCTTTCTTT.

Ten or more counts support this clonotype. The chain couples TRBV6-2 or TRBV6-3 to TRBJ2-5; TRBD2 might be the D (6 bases). Germline V gives CDR1 MNHEY, CDR2 SVGEGT. The V and J ends lost 7 bases and 5 bases respectively, with 20 bases between them. CDR3 length equals 15 residues. The CDR3 bases are TGTGCCAGCACCCCTTGGGCGGGGAGCCAGGAGACCCAGTACTTC. Translation: CASTPWAGSQETQYF.

The CDR3 sequence is CAISAKDLSTGELFF. In DNA, the CDR3 is TGTGCCATCAGTGCAAAAGACCTTTCTACCGGGGAGCTGTTTTTT. This chain joins TRBV10-3 and TRBJ2-2, with D uncertain. Trimming cost V 4 bases and J 5 bases, with 14 bases left between them. Per the germline V gene, CDR1 is ENHRY and CDR2 is SYGVKD. This CDR3 is 15 amino acids long.

CDR3 DNA sequence: TGTGCCAGCAAGCAGACAGGGGCCGGGGAGCTGTTTTTT. It translates to CASKQTGAGELFF. The chain employs TRBV6-1 and TRBJ2-2, with TRBD1 matching 8 bases. The CDR3 is made up of 13 amino acids. The V gene's germline CDR1 is MNHNS and CDR2 SASEGT. The V and J ends lost 7 bases and 6 bases, in that order; junction bases with no gene match: 4.

This clonotype was counted only a few times. V usage is TRBV20-1 and J usage is TRBJ1-4, with 9 bases that match TRBD1. The CDR3 covers 15 residues. Germline V lookup: CDR1 DFQATT, CDR2 SNEGSKA (reference sequence). Losses at the gene ends were 0 bases for V and 13 bases for J; bases not matched to a gene: 12. CDR3 residues: CSARDRRTGAFGLFF. CDR3 DNA: TGCAGTGCTAGAGATCGGAGGACAGGGGCCTTCGGACTGTTTTTT.

The count of this clonotype is one. A single base separates this from a much larger clone, so it may be a read error. This sequence joins TRBV2 and TRBJ2-7; TRBD1 matches 7 bases. From germline, CDR1 is SNHLY and CDR2 FYNNEI. This CDR3 has 14 residues. V dropped 4 bases and J dropped 0; count of bases not matched to a gene: 3. Here the CDR3 DNA reads TGTGCCAGCAGTGTGACAGGGAGCTCCTACGAGCAGTACTTC. It specifies CASSVTGSSYEQYF.

Many counts were recorded for this clonotype. The rearrangement uses TRBV9 and TRBJ2-3; 8 nucleotides match TRBD2. Germline loops: CDR1 SGDLS, CDR2 YYNGEE. The junction had 6 bases not matched to a gene; V was cut back by 4 bases and J by 2 bases. This CDR3 comprises 15 residues. The CDR3 reads CASSLGLAATDTQYF. In DNA, the CDR3 is TGTGCCAGCAGCCTCGGACTAGCTGCCACAGATACGCAGTATTTT. Using reference TRBV9 and TRBJ2-3 for the parts outside the CDR3, the full variable domain is DSGVTQTPKHLITATGQRVTLRCSPRSGDLSVYWYQQSLDQGLQFLIQYYNGEERAKGNILERFSAQQFPDLHSELNLSSLELGDSALYFCASSLGLAATDTQYFGPGTRLTVL.

The chain has TRBV5-1 and TRBJ2-5, with D possibly called TRBD1 or TRBD2 (5 bases each). The CDR3 extends over 13 amino acids. The germline CDR1 and CDR2 sequences are SGHRS and YFSETQ. V was cut by 4 bases and J by 7 bases, with 14 bases left in between. CDR3 DNA: TGCGCCAGCAGCCAGGACTTGAGGGGGACCCAGTACTTC. It codes for CASSQDLRGTQYF.

This clonotype has a count of ten or more. The V gene is TRBV20-1, the J gene TRBJ1-5, with D possibly TRBD1 on 5 matching bases. The germline CDR1 and CDR2 sequences are DFQATT and SNEGSKA (reference sequence). V was clipped by 1 base and J by 4 bases, with 5 bases between them. This CDR3 comprises 12 residues. CDR3 DNA sequence: TGCAGTGCTAGAGGACAGAATCAGCCCCAGCATTTT. Translation gives CSARGQNQPQHF.

This rearrangement joins TRBV10-2 to TRBJ2-2, with unresolved D. CDR3 size: 17 residues. Germline values: CDR1 WSHSY, CDR2 SAAADI. Trimming removed 5 bases at V and 2 bases at J, with 18 bases between. CDR3 sequence reads: CASSSRSRGKNTGELFF. CDR3 sequence (DNA): TGCGCCAGCAGTAGCCGAAGTAGAGGAAAAAACACCGGGGAGCTGTTTTTT.

This clonotype has a count of ten or more. DNA for the CDR3: TGCAGTGCTAGAGCACAGGGAGTCACTGAAGCTTTCTTT. Encoded protein: CSARAQGVTEAFF. The J gene is TRBJ1-1, the V gene TRBV20-1; D is possibly TRBD1 (6 bases). Trimming cost V 1 base and J 4 bases, with 10 bases left between them. The germline gives CDR1 DFQATT, CDR2 SNEGSKA (reference sequence). CDR3 length: 13 amino acids.

This clonotype was found a few times. The chain uses TRBV4-1 and TRBJ2-2; TRBD1 matches 7 bases. The V gene's germline CDR1 is MGHRA and CDR2 YSYEKL. The CDR3 consists of 15 residues. V was clipped by 3 bases and J by 2 bases; unmatched bases: 3. CDR3 residues: CASSQGDRNTGELFF. The CDR3 DNA sequence: TGCGCCAGCAGCCAGGGGGACAGAAACACCGGGGAGCTGTTTTTT.

Many counts were recorded for this clonotype. The chain uses TRBV12-3 or TRBV12-4 and TRBJ1-5; D remains unclear. The CDR3 spans 14 residues. V shed 4 bases and J shed 3 bases, with 10 bases lying between them. CDR3 sequence (DNA): TGTGCCAGCAGTTCCGACGGTTACAATCAGCCCCAGCATTTT. Translated, it gives CASSSDGYNQPQHF.

This clonotype was recorded many times. The chain employs TRBV6-1 and TRBJ1-1; 7 nucleotides line up with TRBD1. V shed 1 base and J 5 bases; nucleotides not matched to a gene: 13. CDR1 is MNHNS, CDR2 SASEGT, per germline. This CDR3 spans 17 amino acids. CDR3 amino acids: CASSEEIPGGWGTEAFF. The CDR3 DNA follows: TGTGCCAGCAGTGAAGAAATCCCAGGGGGTTGGGGAACTGAAGCTTTCTTT.

The chain carries TRBV29-1 and TRBJ2-2; tentatively, D is TRBD1 (5 bases). This CDR3 comprises 15 residues. Germline-derived CDR1 and CDR2 are SQVTM and ANQGSEA. Trimming took off 2 bases at V and 3 bases at J, with 13 bases between the two ends. Here the CDR3 DNA reads TGCAGCGTTGAAAATTGGCAGGGTCACACCGGGGAGCTGTTTTTT. Its translation is CSVENWQGHTGELFF.

The chain couples TRBV30 to TRBJ2-3; 9 positions match TRBD1. The V and J ends lost 1 base and 2 bases, in that order; junction bases with no gene match: 7. Per the germline V gene, CDR1 is GTSNPN and CDR2 is SVGIG (reference sequence). The CDR3 totals 16 residues. This CDR3 reads CAWSDRGRTPTDTQYF. The CDR3 region has the DNA TGTGCCTGGAGTGACAGGGGGCGCACCCCCACAGATACGCAGTATTTT. The whole variable domain, filled in from reference TRBV30 and TRBJ2-3, reads SQTIHQWPATLVQPVGSPLSLECTVEGTSNPNLYWYRQAAGRGLQLLFYSVGIGQISSEVPQNLSASRPQDRQFILSSKKLLLSDSGFYLCAWSDRGRTPTDTQYFGPGTRLTVL.